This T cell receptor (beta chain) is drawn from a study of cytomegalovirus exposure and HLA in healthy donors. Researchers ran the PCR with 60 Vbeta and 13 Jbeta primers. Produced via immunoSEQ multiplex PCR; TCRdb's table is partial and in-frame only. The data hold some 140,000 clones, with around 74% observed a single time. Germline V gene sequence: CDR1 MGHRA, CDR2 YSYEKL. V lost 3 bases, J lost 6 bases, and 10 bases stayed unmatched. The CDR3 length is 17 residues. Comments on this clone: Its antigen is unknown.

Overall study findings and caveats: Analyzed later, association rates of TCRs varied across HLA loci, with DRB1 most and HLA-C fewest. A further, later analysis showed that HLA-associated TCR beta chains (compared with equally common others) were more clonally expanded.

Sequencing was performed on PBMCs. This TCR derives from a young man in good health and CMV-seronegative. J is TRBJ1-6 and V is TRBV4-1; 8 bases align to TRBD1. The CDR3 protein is CASSQGGGQDSNSPLHF. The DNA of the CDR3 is TGCGCCAGCAGCCAGGGGGGGGGACAGGACTCTAATTCACCCCTCCACTTT.